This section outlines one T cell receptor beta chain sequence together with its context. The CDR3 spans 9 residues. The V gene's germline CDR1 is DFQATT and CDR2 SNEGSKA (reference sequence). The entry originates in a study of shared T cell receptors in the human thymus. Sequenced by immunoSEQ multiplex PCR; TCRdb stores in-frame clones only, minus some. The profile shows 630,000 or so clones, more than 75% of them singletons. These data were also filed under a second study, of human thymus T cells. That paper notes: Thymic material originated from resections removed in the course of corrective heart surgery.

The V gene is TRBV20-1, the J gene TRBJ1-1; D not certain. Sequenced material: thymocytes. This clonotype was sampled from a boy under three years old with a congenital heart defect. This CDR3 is CRGPREAFF. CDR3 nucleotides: TGCAGGGGCCCACGAGAAGCTTTCTTT.